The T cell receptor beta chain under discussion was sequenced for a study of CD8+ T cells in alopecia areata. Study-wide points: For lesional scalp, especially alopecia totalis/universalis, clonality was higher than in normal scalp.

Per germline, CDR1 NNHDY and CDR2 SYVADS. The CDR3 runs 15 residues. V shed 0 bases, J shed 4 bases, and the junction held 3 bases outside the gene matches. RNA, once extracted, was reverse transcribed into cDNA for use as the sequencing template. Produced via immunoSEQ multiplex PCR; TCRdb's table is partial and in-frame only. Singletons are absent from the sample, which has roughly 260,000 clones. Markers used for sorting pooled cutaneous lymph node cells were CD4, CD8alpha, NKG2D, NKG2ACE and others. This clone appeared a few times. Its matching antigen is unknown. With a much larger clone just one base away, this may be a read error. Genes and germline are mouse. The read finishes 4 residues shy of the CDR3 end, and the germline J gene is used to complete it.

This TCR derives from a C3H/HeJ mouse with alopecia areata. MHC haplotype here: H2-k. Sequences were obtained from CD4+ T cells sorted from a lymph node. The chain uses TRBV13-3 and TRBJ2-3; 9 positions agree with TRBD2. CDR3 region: CASSDALGGTETLYF. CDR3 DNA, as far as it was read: TGTGCCAGCAGTGATGCACTGGGGGGTACAGAA.